What follows is one T cell receptor (beta chain) and its context. Its recognized antigen is unknown. The record has no base qualities; no much larger clone is one base away. These data come from a study of blood T cell repertoires in COVID-19 (TCRdb year 2020). For the wider study: Samples covering the acute and convalescent phases of COVID-19 were provided by collaborators in the United States, Italy and Spain. The prospective study material was composed of cDNA or gDNA derived from T cells, B-cell-depleted T cells, or PBMCs. The dataset comprised deeply sampled blood TCRbeta repertoires from subjects exposed to, actively infected with, or recovered from COVID-19. A freely available public database, intended as a resource for researchers studying the immune response to SARS-CoV-2, is where the repertoires were released. The samples were drawn from the first 160 participants of the ongoing ImmuneRACE study and from 1,200 or so subjects provided by 6 global collaborators. A de-identified subject ID, COVID-19 status, age in years and sex were almost always included in the sample metadata. Where HLA class I and class II types were available, the types were taken from metadata supplied by the sample provider, not from assay-based typing. Results the study describes overall, beyond this receptor: How much clinical and demographic metadata was included differed by source and by participant, and the metadata was provided uncurated.

In Seattle, one collaborating source enrolled patients while the infection was active and tracked those patients longitudinally over the course of disease. Whole blood was collected in K2EDTA tubes by collaborating institutions according to the institutions' own protocols. For TCRbeta analysis, collaborators shipped samples as frozen whole blood, isolated PBMCs, or DNA extracted from either of those sample types. The immunoSEQ Assay, a bias-controlled multiplex PCR, was used to amplify TCRbeta CDR3 regions from genomic DNA. Regarding the original processing steps: The number of nucleated cells in each sample was estimated from the amplification of reference gene primers within the assay. Sequence reads were collapsed and filtered to measure the absolute abundance of every unique TCRbeta CDR3 rearrangement. For each sample, productive Simpson clonality was calculated as the square root of Simpson's diversity index across productive rearrangements. TCRdb provides this immuneACCESS table in a form limited to in-frame rearrangements. Some clones are lacking; in checked studies, under half of them reflect an unresolved V gene, and why the rest are absent is not known. The V and J calls and the clone size are those of that table, but D and trimming were determined from the DNA. The sample table contains approximately 330,000 clones; only one count was recorded for 87% of them. Approximately 9.3% of the sample comes from the top ten.

Inclusive of the bounding cysteine and phenylalanine, the CDR3 is 16 residues long. The DNA shown is the 48-base CDR3, in frame from base 1. The germline V gene supplies CDR1 ENHRY and CDR2 SYGVKD. Trimming removed 10 bases from V and 0 bases from J, leaving 21 bases between the germline ends. Specimen: peripheral blood. In this chain, TRBV10-3 is recombined with TRBJ1-1, with the D gene too uncertain to name. The sequence derives from a man aged 25 to 40 with COVID-19, enrolled during active disease. DNA sequence: TGTGCCACGGTCCCCGGCGCAGCGCTGATGAACACTGAAGCTTTCTTT. It specifies CATVPGAALMNTEAFF.